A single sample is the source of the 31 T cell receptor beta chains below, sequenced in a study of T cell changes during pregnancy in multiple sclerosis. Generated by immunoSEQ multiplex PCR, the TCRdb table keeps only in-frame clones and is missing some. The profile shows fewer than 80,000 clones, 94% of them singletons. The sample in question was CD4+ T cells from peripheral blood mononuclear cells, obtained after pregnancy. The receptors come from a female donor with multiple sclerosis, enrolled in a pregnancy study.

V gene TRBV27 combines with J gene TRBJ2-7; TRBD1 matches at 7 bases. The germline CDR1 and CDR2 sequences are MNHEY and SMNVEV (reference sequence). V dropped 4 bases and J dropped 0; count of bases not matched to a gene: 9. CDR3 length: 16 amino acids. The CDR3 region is CASSSLGGQVSYEQYF. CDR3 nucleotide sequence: TGTGCCAGCAGTTCCCTCGGAGGACAGGTCTCCTACGAGCAGTACTTC.

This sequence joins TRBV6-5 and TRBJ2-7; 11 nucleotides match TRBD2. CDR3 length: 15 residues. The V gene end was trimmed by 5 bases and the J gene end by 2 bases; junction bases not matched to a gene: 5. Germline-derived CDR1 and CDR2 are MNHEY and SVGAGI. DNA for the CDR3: TGTGCCAGCAGTGCCGTAGCGGGAGGGCCCTACGAGCAGTACTTC. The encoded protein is CASSAVAGGPYEQYF.

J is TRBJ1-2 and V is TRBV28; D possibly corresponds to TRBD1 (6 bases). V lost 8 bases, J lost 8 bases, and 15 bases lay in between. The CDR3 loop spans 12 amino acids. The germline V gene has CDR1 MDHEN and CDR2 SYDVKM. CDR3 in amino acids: CASLGGAKGYTF. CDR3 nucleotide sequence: TGTGCCAGCTTAGGGGGGGCGAAGGGCTACACCTTC.

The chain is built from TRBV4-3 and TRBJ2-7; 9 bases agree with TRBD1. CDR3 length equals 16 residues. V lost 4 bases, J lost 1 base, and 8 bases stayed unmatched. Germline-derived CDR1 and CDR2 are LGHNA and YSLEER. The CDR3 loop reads CASSPLGGTGSYEQYF. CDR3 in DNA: TGCGCCAGCAGCCCCCTAGGGGGGACAGGGTCCTACGAGCAGTACTTC.

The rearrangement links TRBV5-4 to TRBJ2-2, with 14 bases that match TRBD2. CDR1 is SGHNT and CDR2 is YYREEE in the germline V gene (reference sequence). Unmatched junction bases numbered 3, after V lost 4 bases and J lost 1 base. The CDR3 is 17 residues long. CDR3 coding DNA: TGTGCCAGCAGCGGGACTAGCGGGAGACGGAACACCGGGGAGCTGTTTTTT. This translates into CASSGTSGRRNTGELFF.

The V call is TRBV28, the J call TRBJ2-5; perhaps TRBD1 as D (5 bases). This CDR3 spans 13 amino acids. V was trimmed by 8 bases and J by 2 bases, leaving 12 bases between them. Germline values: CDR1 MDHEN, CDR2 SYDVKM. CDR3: CASHSQEQETQYF. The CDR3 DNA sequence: TGTGCCAGCCATTCACAGGAGCAAGAGACCCAGTACTTC.

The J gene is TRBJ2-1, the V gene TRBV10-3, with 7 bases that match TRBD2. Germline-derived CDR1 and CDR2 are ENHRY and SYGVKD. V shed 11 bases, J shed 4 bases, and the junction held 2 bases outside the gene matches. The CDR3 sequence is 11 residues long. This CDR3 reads CAAGLYNEQFF. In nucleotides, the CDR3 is TGTGCCGCGGGACTATACAATGAGCAGTTCTTC.

CDR3: CSVEDLTSGNYEQYF. CDR3 DNA: TGCAGCGTTGAAGATCTGACTAGCGGCAACTACGAGCAGTACTTC. This chain joins TRBV29-1 and TRBJ2-7; 9 bases match TRBD2. This CDR3 has 15 residues. V trimming: 0 bases; J trimming: 3 bases; junction bases outside the gene matches: 6. Germline CDR1 SQVTM, CDR2 ANQGSEA.

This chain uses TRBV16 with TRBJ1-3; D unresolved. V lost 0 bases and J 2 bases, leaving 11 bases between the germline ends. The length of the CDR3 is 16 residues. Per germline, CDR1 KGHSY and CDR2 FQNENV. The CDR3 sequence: CASSQSGRGTGNTIYF. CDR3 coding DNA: TGTGCCAGCAGCCAATCAGGCAGAGGGACTGGAAACACCATATATTTT.

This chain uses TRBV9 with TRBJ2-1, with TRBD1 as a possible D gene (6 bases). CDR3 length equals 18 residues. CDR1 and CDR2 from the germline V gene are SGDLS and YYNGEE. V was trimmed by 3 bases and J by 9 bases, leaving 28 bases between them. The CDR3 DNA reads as TGTGCCAGCAGCGCCCGGGACATCTCGGGGACGAAGTCAGGTGAGCAGTTCTTC. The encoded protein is CASSARDISGTKSGEQFF. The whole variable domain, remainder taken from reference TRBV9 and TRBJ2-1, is DSGVTQTPKHLITATGQRVTLRCSPRSGDLSVYWYQQSLDQGLQFLIQYYNGEERAKGNILERFSAQQFPDLHSELNLSSLELGDSALYFCASSARDISGTKSGEQFFGPGTRLTVL.

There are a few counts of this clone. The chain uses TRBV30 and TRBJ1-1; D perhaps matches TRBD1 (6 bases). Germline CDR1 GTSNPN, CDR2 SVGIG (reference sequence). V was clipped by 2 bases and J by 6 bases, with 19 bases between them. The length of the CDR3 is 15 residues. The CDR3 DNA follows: TGTGCCTGGAGTACGACGCAGGGCAGGGGCTCTGAAGCTTTCTTT. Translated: CAWSTTQGRGSEAFF.

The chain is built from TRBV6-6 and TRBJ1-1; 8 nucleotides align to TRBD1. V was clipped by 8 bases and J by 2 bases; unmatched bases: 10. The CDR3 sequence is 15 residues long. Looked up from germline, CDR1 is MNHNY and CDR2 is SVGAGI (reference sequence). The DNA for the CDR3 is TGTGCCAGCTCAAGATCAGGACAGGGCAACACTGAAGCTTTCTTT. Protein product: CASSRSGQGNTEAFF.

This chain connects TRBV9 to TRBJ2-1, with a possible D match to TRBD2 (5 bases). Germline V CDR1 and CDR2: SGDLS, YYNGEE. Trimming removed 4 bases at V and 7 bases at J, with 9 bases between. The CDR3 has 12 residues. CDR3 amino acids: CASSPRENEQFF. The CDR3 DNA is TGTGCCAGCAGCCCCCGGGAAAATGAGCAGTTCTTC.

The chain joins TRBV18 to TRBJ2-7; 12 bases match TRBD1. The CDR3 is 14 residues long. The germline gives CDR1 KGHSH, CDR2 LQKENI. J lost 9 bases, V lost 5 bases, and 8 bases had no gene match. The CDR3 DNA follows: TGTGCCAGCTCATCGGCCGGGACAGGGGGCTCGCAGTACTTC. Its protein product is CASSSAGTGGSQYF. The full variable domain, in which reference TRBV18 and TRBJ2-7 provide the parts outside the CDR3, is NAGVMQNPRHLVRRRGQEARLRCSPMKGHSHVYWYRQLPEEGLKFMVYLQKENIIDESGMPKERFSAEFPKEGPSILRIQQVVRGDSAAYFCASSSAGTGGSQYFGPGTRLTVT.

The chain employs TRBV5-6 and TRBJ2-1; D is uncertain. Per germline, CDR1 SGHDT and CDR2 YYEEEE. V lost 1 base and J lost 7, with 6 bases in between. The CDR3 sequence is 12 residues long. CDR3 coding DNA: TGTGCCAGCAGCTTGTTCGGGAATGAGCAGTTCTTC. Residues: CASSLFGNEQFF.

The CDR3 nucleotides are TGTGCCAGCAGTTTTCTGCTAGCGGGAGAGGGGGCCCGGGAGCTGTTTTTT. The encoded protein is CASSFLLAGEGARELFF. V is TRBV27 and J is TRBJ2-2; 10 bases map to TRBD2. The CDR3 is made up of 17 amino acids. After removal of 3 bases from V and 9 bases from J, the junction contained 13 bases not matched to a gene. Looked up from germline, CDR1 is MNHEY and CDR2 is SMNVEV (reference sequence).

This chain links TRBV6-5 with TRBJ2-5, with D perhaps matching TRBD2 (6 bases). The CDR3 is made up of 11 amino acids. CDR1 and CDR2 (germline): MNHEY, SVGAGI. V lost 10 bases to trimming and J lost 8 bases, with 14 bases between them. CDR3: CAIRDGSTQYF. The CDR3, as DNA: TGTGCCATCCGAGACGGGAGTACCCAGTACTTC.

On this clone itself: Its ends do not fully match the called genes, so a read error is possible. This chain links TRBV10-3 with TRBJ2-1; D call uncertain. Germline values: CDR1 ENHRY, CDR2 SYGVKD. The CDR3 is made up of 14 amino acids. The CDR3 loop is CTISESIRSNEQFF. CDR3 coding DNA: TGTACCATCAGTGAGTCGATACGGAGCAATGAGCAGTTCTTC.

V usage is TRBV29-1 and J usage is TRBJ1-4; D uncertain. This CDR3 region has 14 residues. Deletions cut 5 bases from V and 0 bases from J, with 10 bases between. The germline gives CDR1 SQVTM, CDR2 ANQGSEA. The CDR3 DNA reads TGCAGCGTTTCCGTGGGCGCAACTAATGAAAAACTGTTTTTT. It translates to CSVSVGATNEKLFF.

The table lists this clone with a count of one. CDR3 sequence: CASSIGVAGGGNEQFF. CDR3 sequence (DNA): TGTGCCAGTAGTATCGGGGTAGCGGGAGGTGGGAATGAGCAGTTCTTC. The chain uses TRBV19 and TRBJ2-1, with 10 positions matching TRBD2. J was trimmed by 7 bases and V by 3 bases; bases with no gene match: 9. The CDR3 consists of 16 residues. Germline values: CDR1 LNHDA, CDR2 SQIVND (reference sequence).

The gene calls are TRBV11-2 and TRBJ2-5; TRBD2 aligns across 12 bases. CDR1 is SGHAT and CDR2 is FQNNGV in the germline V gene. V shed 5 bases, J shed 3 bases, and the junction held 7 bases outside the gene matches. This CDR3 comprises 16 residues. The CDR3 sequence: CASSTQWTSGKETQYF. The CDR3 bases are TGTGCCAGCAGCACTCAGTGGACTAGCGGGAAAGAGACCCAGTACTTC. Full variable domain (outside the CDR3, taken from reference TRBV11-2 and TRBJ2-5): EAGVAQSPRYKIIEKRQSVAFWCNPISGHATLYWYQQILGQGPKLLIQFQNNGVVDDSQLPKDRFSAERLKGVDSTLKIQPAKLEDSAVYLCASSTQWTSGKETQYFGPGTRLLVL.

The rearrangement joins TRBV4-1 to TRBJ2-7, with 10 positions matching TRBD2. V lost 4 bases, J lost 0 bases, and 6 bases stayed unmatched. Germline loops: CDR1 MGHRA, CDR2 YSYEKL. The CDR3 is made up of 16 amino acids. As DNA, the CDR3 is TGCGCCAGCAGCCCTCAAAGGACTAGCGGCTCCTACGAGCAGTACTTC. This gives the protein CASSPQRTSGSYEQYF.

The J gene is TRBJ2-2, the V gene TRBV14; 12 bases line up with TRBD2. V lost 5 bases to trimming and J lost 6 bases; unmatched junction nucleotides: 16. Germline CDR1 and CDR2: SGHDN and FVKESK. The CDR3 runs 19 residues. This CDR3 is CASSSTRTSGVVFPGELFF. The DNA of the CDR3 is TGTGCCAGCAGCTCCACCCGGACTAGCGGGGTTGTATTCCCCGGGGAGCTGTTTTTT. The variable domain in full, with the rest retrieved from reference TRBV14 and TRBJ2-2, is EAGVTQFPSHSVIEKGQTVTLRCDPISGHDNLYWYRRVMGKEIKFLLHFVKESKQDESGMPNNRFLAERTGGTYSTLKVQPAELEDSGVYFCASSSTRTSGVVFPGELFFGEGSRLTVL.

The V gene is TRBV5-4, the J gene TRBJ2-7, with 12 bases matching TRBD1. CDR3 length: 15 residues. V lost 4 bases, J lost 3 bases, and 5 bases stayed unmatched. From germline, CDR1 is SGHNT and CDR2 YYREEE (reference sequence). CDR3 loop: CASSPGTGGSYEQYF. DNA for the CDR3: TGTGCCAGCAGCCCCGGGACAGGGGGCAGCTACGAGCAGTACTTC.

CDR3 residues: CAISVKGVGSGNTIYF. The CDR3, as DNA: TGTGCCATCAGTGTCAAGGGGGTAGGGTCTGGAAACACCATATATTTT. The genes are TRBV10-3 and TRBJ1-3, with D perhaps matching TRBD1 (6 bases). Germline loops: CDR1 ENHRY, CDR2 SYGVKD. The CDR3 runs to 16 residues. The ends were cut back, 4 bases at V and 1 base at J, with 14 bases in the middle.

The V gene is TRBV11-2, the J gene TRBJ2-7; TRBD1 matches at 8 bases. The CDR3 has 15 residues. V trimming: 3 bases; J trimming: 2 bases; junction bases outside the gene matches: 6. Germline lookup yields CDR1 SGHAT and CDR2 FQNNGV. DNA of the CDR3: TGTGCCAGCAGCTTGGGTGGACAGGGCCCCTACGAGCAGTACTTC. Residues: CASSLGGQGPYEQYF.

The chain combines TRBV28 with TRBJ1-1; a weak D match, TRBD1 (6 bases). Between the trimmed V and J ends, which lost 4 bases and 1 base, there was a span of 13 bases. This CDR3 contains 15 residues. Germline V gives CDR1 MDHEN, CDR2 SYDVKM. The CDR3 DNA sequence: TGTGCCAGCAGTTCATTGACAGGCGCGAACACTGAAGCTTTCTTT. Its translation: CASSSLTGANTEAFF.

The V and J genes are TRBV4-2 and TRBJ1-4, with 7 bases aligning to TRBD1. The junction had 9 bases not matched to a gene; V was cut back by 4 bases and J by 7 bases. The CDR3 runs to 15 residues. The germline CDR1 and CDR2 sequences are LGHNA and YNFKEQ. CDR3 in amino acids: CASSLYLNRGEKLFF. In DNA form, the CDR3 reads TGTGCCAGCAGCCTTTATCTCAACAGGGGTGAAAAACTGTTTTTT.

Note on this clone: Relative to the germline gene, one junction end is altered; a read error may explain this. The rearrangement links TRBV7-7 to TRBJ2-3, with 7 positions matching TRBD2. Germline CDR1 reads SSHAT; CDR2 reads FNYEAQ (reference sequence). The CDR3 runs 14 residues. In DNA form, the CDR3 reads TGTGCTAGCAGCTTAGAGGGAGCGGGGGATACGCAGTATTTT. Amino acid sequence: CASSLEGAGDTQYF.

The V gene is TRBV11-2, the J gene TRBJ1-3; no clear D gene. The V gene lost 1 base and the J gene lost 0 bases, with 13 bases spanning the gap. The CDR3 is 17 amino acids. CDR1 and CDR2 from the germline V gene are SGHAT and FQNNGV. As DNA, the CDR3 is TGTGCCAGCAGCTTAGTCAGTTCCCGGAGCTCTGGAAACACCATATATTTT. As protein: CASSLVSSRSSGNTIYF.

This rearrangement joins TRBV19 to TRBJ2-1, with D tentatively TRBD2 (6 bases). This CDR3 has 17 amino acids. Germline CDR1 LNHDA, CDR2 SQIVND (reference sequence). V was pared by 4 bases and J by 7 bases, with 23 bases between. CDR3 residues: CASSTPLLGRGLNEQFF. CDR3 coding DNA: TGTGCCAGTAGTACACCCCTCCTAGGGCGGGGTTTGAATGAGCAGTTCTTC.